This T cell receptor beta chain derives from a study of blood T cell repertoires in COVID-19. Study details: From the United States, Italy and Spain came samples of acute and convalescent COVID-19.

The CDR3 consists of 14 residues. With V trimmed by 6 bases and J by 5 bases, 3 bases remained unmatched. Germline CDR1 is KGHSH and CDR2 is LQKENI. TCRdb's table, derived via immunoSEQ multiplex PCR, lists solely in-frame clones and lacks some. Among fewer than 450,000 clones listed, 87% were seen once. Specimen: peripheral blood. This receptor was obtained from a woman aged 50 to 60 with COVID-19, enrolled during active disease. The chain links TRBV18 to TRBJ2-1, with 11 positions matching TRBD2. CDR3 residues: CASSTSGSDNEQFF. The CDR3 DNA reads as TGTGCCAGCTCTACTAGCGGGAGCGACAATGAGCAGTTCTTC.